The 21 T cell receptor beta chains listed next were all sequenced from one sample in a study of vaccination effects on CD4 cells after COVID-19. Before sequencing, viral peptide pools were used by the ViraFEST assay to expand antigen-specific CD4+ T cells. CD4+ T cell isolation took place after approximately 11 days of culture. This table comes from immunoSEQ multiplex PCR, and its TCRdb copy is limited to in-frame clones, with some not included. The data contain tens of thousands of clones, roughly 76% of them singletons. Their antigen targets remain unknown. The specimen was CD4+ T cells from PBMCs cultured with HCoV-229E spike peptides, collected before COVID-19 vaccination. Receptors originate from a human donor who received a COVID-19 vaccine.

The chain combines TRBV21-1 with TRBJ2-1; TRBD2, as called in the table, went unchecked against the DNA. TRBV21-1 constitutes a pseudogene. This CDR3 is 12 amino acids long. The DNA of the CDR3 is TGTGCCAGCAGGGAGAAAGACAATGAGCAGTTCTTC. This encodes CASREKDNEQFF.

The J gene is TRBJ2-3, the V gene TRBV5-1, with a weak D call TRBD1 (6 bases). Trimming shortened V by 4 bases and J by 2 bases, and 20 bases separated the two germline ends. There are 17 residues in the CDR3. Germline lookup yields CDR1 SGHRS and CDR2 YFSETQ. The chain's CDR3 is CASSRNPLQGSTDTQYF. The CDR3 DNA is TGCGCCAGCAGCCGAAACCCCCTACAGGGCTCCACAGATACGCAGTATTTT.

V gene TRBV28 combines with J gene TRBJ1-5; weak D call: TRBD1 (5 bases). The germline V gene encodes CDR1 MDHEN and CDR2 SYDVKM. This CDR3 has 17 residues. V dropped 2 bases and J dropped 0 bases, with 14 bases sitting between them. The CDR3 sequence is CASSLVGGGYSNQPQHF. Written as DNA, the CDR3 is TGTGCCAGCAGTTTAGTCGGGGGGGGGTATAGCAATCAGCCCCAGCATTTT.

The chain links TRBV6-6 to TRBJ2-7; D is perhaps TRBD1 (5 bases). The V gene's germline CDR1 is MNHNY and CDR2 SVGAGI (reference sequence). The CDR3 spans 13 residues. V lost 2 bases and J 7 bases, leaving 12 bases between the germline ends. The CDR3 DNA reads TGTGCCAGCAGTTACGGGCAGGGTCATGAGCAGTACGTC. Protein product: CASSYGQGHEQYV.

This chain joins TRBV29-1 and TRBJ2-1; 12 nucleotides align to TRBD1. V lost 7 bases and J lost 7; bases outside the gene matches: 5. Germline V CDR1 and CDR2: SQVTM, ANQGSEA. There are 13 residues in the CDR3. CDR3 protein: CSAEGQGANEQFF. The CDR3 DNA is TGCAGCGCTGAGGGACAGGGGGCGAATGAGCAGTTCTTC.

The chain couples TRBV11-2 to TRBJ2-3; D may be TRBD2 (5 bases). The CDR3 extends over 14 amino acids. V lost 3 bases, J lost 0 bases, and 7 bases lay in between. CDR1 SGHAT and CDR2 FQNNGV come from the germline V gene. The CDR3 coding sequence is TGTGCCAGCAGCTTGACTACTAGCACAGATACGCAGTATTTT. Amino acids: CASSLTTSTDTQYF.

The CDR3 sequence: CASSMWSQGIVNTEAFF. Here the CDR3 DNA reads TGTGCCAGTAGTATGTGGTCACAGGGGATAGTGAACACTGAAGCTTTCTTT. The V gene is TRBV19, the J gene TRBJ1-1, with 7 bases identical to TRBD1. Germline assignment: CDR1 LNHDA and CDR2 SQIVND (reference sequence). V dropped 3 bases and J dropped 0; count of bases not matched to a gene: 10. The CDR3 has 17 amino acids. The complete variable domain, with remaining parts taken from reference TRBV19 and TRBJ1-1, reads DGGITQSPKYLFRKEGQNVTLSCEQNLNHDAMYWYRQDPGQGLRLIYYSQIVNDFQKGDIAEGYSVSREKKESFPLTVTSAQKNPTAFYLCASSMWSQGIVNTEAFFGQGTRLTVV.

This clone came up a few times. The chain employs TRBV7-2 and TRBJ2-1, with D possibly being TRBD1 (5 bases). The germline V gene encodes CDR1 SGHTA and CDR2 FQGNSA. Between the trimmed V and J ends, which lost 5 bases and 7 bases, there was a span of 18 bases. The CDR3 consists of 15 residues. CDR3 DNA sequence: TGTGCCAGCAGCCCACGTGGTGGGGCCGGGAATGAGCAGTTCTTC. It is translated as CASSPRGGAGNEQFF.

This chain connects TRBV6-5 to TRBJ1-2, with no clear D. The V end was cut by 4 bases, the J end by 0 bases, with 12 bases between. This CDR3 has 15 amino acids. Germline V gene lookup returns CDR1 MNHEY and CDR2 SVGAGI. The CDR3: CASSFSGVTNYGYTF. The CDR3, as DNA: TGTGCCAGCAGTTTTAGCGGGGTTACTAACTATGGCTACACCTTC.

The genes are TRBV5-6 and TRBJ1-3; D is undetermined. From germline, CDR1 is SGHDT and CDR2 YYEEEE. The CDR3 extends over 14 amino acids. V lost 4 bases and J 4 bases, leaving 12 bases between the germline ends. The CDR3 protein is CASSQTVTGNTIYF. The CDR3 coding sequence is TGTGCCAGCAGCCAGACGGTGACAGGAAACACCATATATTTT.

This clone has only one observation. CDR3 nucleotide sequence: TGTGCCAGCAGCTCCCGACTAGTTCCCCCGGCCTCTTACAATGAGCAGTTCTTC. This gives the protein CASSSRLVPPASYNEQFF. The J gene is TRBJ2-1, the V gene TRBV6-2 or TRBV6-3; D perhaps matches TRBD2 (6 bases). V was clipped by 6 bases and J by 4 bases, with 25 bases between them. The germline CDR1 and CDR2 sequences are MNHEY and SVGEGT. This CDR3 has 18 amino acids.

The V call is TRBV30, the J call TRBJ2-2; D unclear. This CDR3 has 18 amino acids. Germline V lookup: CDR1 GTSNPN, CDR2 SVGIG (reference sequence). Trimming took off 3 bases at V and 0 bases at J, with 20 bases between the two ends. The CDR3, as DNA: TGTGCCTGGAGCGGCCTCCATTACTGGACCCCGAACACCGGGGAGCTGTTTTTT. Its translation is CAWSGLHYWTPNTGELFF. Full variable domain (remainder filled in from reference TRBV30 and TRBJ2-2): SQTIHQWPATLVQPVGSPLSLECTVEGTSNPNLYWYRQAAGRGLQLLFYSVGIGQISSEVPQNLSASRPQDRQFILSSKKLLLSDSGFYLCAWSGLHYWTPNTGELFFGEGSRLTVL.

This clone has more than one count but fewer than ten. V gene TRBV4-1 combines with J gene TRBJ1-5, with D tentatively TRBD1 (5 bases). Trimming left V 1 base short and J 6 bases short, with 16 bases between. The CDR3 runs 16 residues. CDR1 and CDR2 from the germline V gene are MGHRA and YSYEKL. CDR3 protein: CASSQGGSQGSQPQHF. Written as DNA, the CDR3 is TGCGCCAGCAGCCAAGGGGGAAGTCAGGGAAGTCAGCCCCAGCATTTT.

V usage is TRBV7-9 and J usage is TRBJ2-6; D perhaps matches TRBD2 (6 bases). Trimming took 8 bases from V and 0 from J, leaving 23 bases between them. Germline V gives CDR1 SEHNR, CDR2 FQNEAQ (reference sequence). This CDR3 has 19 amino acids. The CDR3 region is CASLSRMGRNSSGANVLTF. As DNA, the CDR3 is TGTGCCAGCCTCTCACGAATGGGGAGGAATTCCTCTGGGGCCAACGTCCTGACTTTC.

In its sample, this clone was seen a few times. The genes are TRBV10-1 and TRBJ2-1; tentatively, D is TRBD1 (5 bases). There are 13 residues in the CDR3. CDR1 is WNHNN and CDR2 is SYGVQD in the germline V gene (reference sequence). V was shortened by 5 bases and J by 9 bases, with 14 bases between the two germline ends. The chain's CDR3 is CASSWGGTGEQFF. In nucleotides, the CDR3 is TGCGCCAGCAGTTGGGGCGGAACGGGTGAGCAGTTCTTC.

The chain recombines TRBV18 with TRBJ1-4; TRBD1 aligns across 10 bases. Losses at the gene ends were 3 bases for V and 0 bases for J; bases not matched to a gene: 1. CDR1 is KGHSH and CDR2 is LQKENI in the germline V gene. This CDR3 is 16 amino acids long. CDR3 bases: TGTGCCAGCTCACCGGACAGGGGGTCAACTAATGAAAAACTGTTTTTT. It codes for CASSPDRGSTNEKLFF. The full variable domain, completed using reference TRBV18 and TRBJ1-4, is NAGVMQNPRHLVRRRGQEARLRCSPMKGHSHVYWYRQLPEEGLKFMVYLQKENIIDESGMPKERFSAEFPKEGPSILRIQQVVRGDSAAYFCASSPDRGSTNEKLFFGSGTQLSVL.

This sequence joins TRBV6-1 and TRBJ1-2; D call uncertain. The germline gives CDR1 MNHNS, CDR2 SASEGT. V dropped 2 bases and J dropped 3 bases, with 10 bases sitting between them. The CDR3 length is 14 residues. The CDR3 spells CASSESGLDYGYTF. The DNA for the CDR3 is TGTGCCAGCAGTGAATCGGGTCTGGACTATGGCTACACCTTC.

V usage is TRBV27 and J usage is TRBJ1-4; no clear D gene. Trimming removed 2 bases from V and 2 bases from J, with 15 bases in between. The CDR3 length is 17 residues. CDR1 is MNHEY, CDR2 SMNVEV, per germline (reference sequence). CDR3 amino acids: CASSLRVGIWTNEKLFF. Written as DNA, the CDR3 is TGTGCCAGCAGTTTACGAGTGGGGATTTGGACTAATGAAAAACTGTTTTTT. Filled out from reference TRBV27 and TRBJ1-4, the complete variable domain reads EAQVTQNPRYLITVTGKKLTVTCSQNMNHEYMSWYRQDPGLGLRQIYYSMNVEVTDKGDVPEGYKVSRKEKRNFPLILESPSPNQTSLYFCASSLRVGIWTNEKLFFGSGTQLSVL.

This rearrangement joins TRBV7-3 to TRBJ2-5; D remains unclear. The CDR3 contains 17 residues. Trimming cost V 5 bases and J 4 bases, with 23 bases left between them. In germline, CDR1 is SGHTA, CDR2 FQGTGA. The chain's CDR3 is CASSKTPLGNGVETQYF. CDR3 coding DNA: TGTGCCAGCAGCAAAACCCCACTGGGAAATGGTGTAGAGACCCAGTACTTC.

In this sample, this clone turned up a few times. The V gene is TRBV12-3 or TRBV12-4, the J gene TRBJ1-1; the D is unclear. There are 12 residues in the CDR3. Trimming pared 2 bases from V and 8 bases from J, leaving 9 bases between. Here the CDR3 reads CASSLRQEEAFF. The DNA of the CDR3 is TGTGCCAGCAGTTTAAGGCAGGAGGAAGCTTTCTTT.

CDR3 loop: CASRLGLAGGPGTQYF. DNA of the CDR3: TGTGCCAGCAGACTGGGACTAGCGGGGGGGCCCGGTACGCAGTATTTT. The chain joins TRBV2 to TRBJ2-3; 16 nucleotides align to TRBD2. The CDR3 totals 16 residues. J lost 8 bases, V lost 6 bases, and 8 bases had no gene match. The germline V gene has CDR1 SNHLY and CDR2 FYNNEI.